This T cell receptor beta chain stems from a study of Graves' ophthalmopathy and Graves' hyperthyroidism. The sequenced template was RNA, covering the TCR beta CDR3 region. A first-round RT-PCR used HTBI primers, followed by a second-round multiplex PCR. TCRdb used MiXCR to reprocess the multiplex PCR reads, holding one entry per CDR3 protein. The sample includes approximately 700,000 distinct CDR3 sequences, about two fifths seen only once; the top ten take under 3.5%. To note about this clonotype: Its antigen is unidentified.

General study points: Blood contained most expanded thyroid clonotypes exceeding 0.001 frequency.

From fresh peripheral blood, around 9.3 ml in volume, the PBMCs were obtained. The germline CDR1 and CDR2 sequences are MGHDK and SYGVNS. Trimming left V 8 bases short and J 8 bases short, with 21 bases between. CDR3 length: 14 residues. What was sequenced was peripheral blood. The rearrangement links TRBV25-1 to TRBJ1-2; a possible D gene is TRBD1 (5 bases). The receptor was isolated from an adult man with Graves' ophthalmopathy. The CDR3 bases are TGTGCCAGCTCACCTCCGGAAGGGGCCAGGGGCTACACCTTC. Translated: CASSPPEGARGYTF.